These 29 T cell receptor beta chains share one sample of origin, sequenced in a study of blood T cell repertoires in COVID-19. Measured with immunoSEQ multiplex PCR; TCRdb has only the in-frame clones, and not every one. The sample has under 300,000 clones; 86% are singletons. Sequenced sample: PBMCs or T cells enriched from blood (not recorded which). The receptors derive from a man aged 18 to 29 who had recovered from COVID-19.

V is TRBV7-9 and J is TRBJ2-7; D remains unclear. The CDR3 has 16 residues. CDR1 and CDR2 (germline): SEHNR, FQNEAQ (reference sequence). Trimming took 5 bases from V and 2 from J, leaving 19 bases between them. The CDR3 nucleotides are TGTGCCAGCAGCCCCCGTGGTGGGCCCGACCCCTACGAGCAGTACTTC. It specifies CASSPRGGPDPYEQYF.

This rearrangement joins TRBV27 to TRBJ1-6, with a tentative D call TRBD1 (5 bases). CDR3 size: 14 residues. CDR1 is MNHEY and CDR2 is SMNVEV in the germline V gene (reference sequence). V was shortened by 6 bases and J by 10 bases, with 16 bases between the two germline ends. Here the CDR3 reads CASRMGDGGSPLHF. In DNA form, the CDR3 reads TGTGCCAGCAGGATGGGGGACGGGGGATCACCCCTCCACTTT.

The rearrangement joins TRBV19 to TRBJ1-2; the D is unclear. From germline, CDR1 is LNHDA and CDR2 SQIVND (reference sequence). Between the trimmed V and J ends, which lost 8 bases and 2 bases, there was a span of 12 bases. CDR3 length: 13 residues. CDR3 nucleotide sequence: TGTGCCAGTGACCGCGGGTCCAACTATGGCTACACCTTC. As protein: CASDRGSNYGYTF.

The chain recombines TRBV3-1 (or the pseudogene TRBV3-2) with TRBJ2-5; 12 bases line up with TRBD2. CDR1 is LGHDT and CDR2 is YNNKEL in the germline V gene (reference sequence). J was trimmed by 5 bases and V by 2 bases; bases with no gene match: 18. The CDR3 spans 20 residues. The CDR3 region has the DNA TGTGCCAGCAGCCAACCTAGGCAGCCGCCGACTAGCGGGAGTGGGGAGACCCAGTACTTC. This translates into CASSQPRQPPTSGSGETQYF.

The chain combines TRBV2 with TRBJ1-2; D not certain. V was clipped by 0 bases and J by 2 bases, with 13 bases between them. This CDR3 region has 16 residues. Germline V CDR1 and CDR2: SNHLY, FYNNEI. Here the CDR3 reads CASSEALQVFNYGYTF. As DNA, the CDR3 is TGTGCCAGCAGTGAAGCGCTTCAGGTCTTCAACTATGGCTACACCTTC.

This clone was observed at least ten times. The chain links TRBV5-5 to TRBJ2-5; D is perhaps TRBD2 (6 bases). Looked up from germline, CDR1 is SGHKS and CDR2 is YYEKEE (reference sequence). V lost 6 bases to trimming and J lost 0 bases, with 15 bases between them. The CDR3 consists of 15 residues. As DNA, the CDR3 is TGTGCCAGCAACCCCGGAGGGGCGTACCAAGAGACCCAGTACTTC. It yields the protein CASNPGGAYQETQYF.

The V gene is TRBV7-9, the J gene TRBJ2-1; the D gene is possibly TRBD2 (6 bases). Germline CDR1 is SEHNR and CDR2 is FQNEAQ (reference sequence). The V end lost 4 bases, the J end lost 5 bases, and 9 bases lay between the germline ends. The CDR3 totals 13 residues. The CDR3 coding sequence is TGTGCCAGCAGCTCGACTAGTGACAATGAGCAGTTCTTC. This sequence encodes CASSSTSDNEQFF.

This chain joins TRBV28 and TRBJ1-1; the D gene is possibly TRBD1 (5 bases). V lost 3 bases and J lost 1, with 15 bases in between. Germline assignment: CDR1 MDHEN and CDR2 SYDVKM. There are 16 residues in the CDR3. The CDR3 DNA follows: TGTGCCAGCAGTTTCCTTATGGGTGGGGCGAACACTGAAGCTTTCTTT. Protein: CASSFLMGGANTEAFF.

The J gene is TRBJ2-1, the V gene TRBV7-6, with 9 bases lining up with TRBD2. The ends lost 2 bases at V and 6 bases at J; junction bases unmatched: 2. CDR1 is SGHVS, CDR2 FNYEAQ, per germline. CDR3 length: 14 amino acids. The chain's CDR3 is CASSLKTSGNEQFF. In DNA form, the CDR3 reads TGTGCCAGCAGCTTAAAGACTAGCGGCAATGAGCAGTTCTTC.

This clone was picked up a small number of times. The chain couples TRBV2 to TRBJ2-7, with D possibly matching TRBD2 (6 bases). The V end lost 6 bases, the J end lost 0 bases, and 15 bases lay between the germline ends. The germline CDR1 and CDR2 sequences are SNHLY and FYNNEI. The CDR3 runs 15 residues. This CDR3 is CASRGQGLSSYEQYF. In DNA, the CDR3 is TGTGCCAGCAGGGGGCAGGGACTGAGCTCCTACGAGCAGTACTTC.

J is TRBJ1-4 and V is TRBV10-2; D is undetermined. Per germline, CDR1 WSHSY and CDR2 SAAADI. CDR3 length equals 17 residues. V lost 1 base, J lost 2 bases, and 14 bases lay in between. CDR3 sequence reads: CASSEWFSGSTNEKLFF. CDR3 DNA sequence: TGCGCCAGCAGTGAGTGGTTCTCAGGAAGCACTAATGAAAAACTGTTTTTT.

The chain combines TRBV6-5 with TRBJ1-1, with D possibly being TRBD1 (6 bases). V was pared by 5 bases and J by 1 base, with 11 bases between. Germline V lookup: CDR1 MNHEY, CDR2 SVGAGI. The CDR3 is 14 amino acids. CDR3 in amino acids: CASSQGWGNTEAFF. The CDR3 coding sequence is TGTGCCAGCAGTCAGGGGTGGGGGAACACTGAAGCTTTCTTT.

The V gene is TRBV6-5, the J gene TRBJ2-5, with TRBD2 matching over 13 bases. Germline values: CDR1 MNHEY, CDR2 SVGAGI. This CDR3 is 15 amino acids long. J gave up 7 bases and V 5 bases, and 7 bases lay outside the gene matches. The CDR3: CASSTGLAGKGTQYF. Written as DNA, the CDR3 is TGTGCCAGCAGTACGGGACTAGCGGGGAAAGGGACCCAGTACTTC.

The chain links TRBV7-9 to TRBJ2-7; 7 positions agree with TRBD2. Looked up from germline, CDR1 is SEHNR and CDR2 is FQNEAQ (reference sequence). V shed 0 bases, J shed 5 bases, and the junction held 7 bases outside the gene matches. The CDR3 is 15 residues long. The CDR3 bases are TGTGCCAGCAGCTTAGCGGAAGCGGGAAGGCACGAGCAGTACTTC. As protein: CASSLAEAGRHEQYF.

Worth noting for this clone: The junction departs from the called germline gene at one end, perhaps through a read error. V usage is TRBV7-8 and J usage is TRBJ2-2; the match to TRBD2 covers 7 bases. CDR1 SGHVS and CDR2 FQNEAQ come from the germline V gene. The CDR3 is made up of 16 amino acids. The CDR3: CASSLDEGGNAGELFF. The DNA of the CDR3 is TGTGCCAGCAGCTTAGATGAGGGAGGGAACGCCGGGGAGCTGTTTTTT.

V usage is TRBV6-1 and J usage is TRBJ1-3, with D uncertain. Germline loops: CDR1 MNHNS, CDR2 SASEGT. The V end was cut by 2 bases, the J end by 0 bases, with 11 bases between. This CDR3 comprises 16 residues. The CDR3 reads CASSENSRYSGNTIYF. CDR3 DNA sequence: TGTGCCAGCAGTGAAAATTCCAGATACTCTGGAAACACCATATATTTT.

This sequence joins TRBV11-3 and TRBJ2-7; D gene uncertain. V was cut by 1 base and J by 5 bases, with 12 bases left in between. The CDR3 length is 14 residues. Germline lookup yields CDR1 SGHNT and CDR2 YENEEA. The DNA of the CDR3 is TGTGCCAGCAGCTTAGGTGGAAGCGTCCACGAGCAGTACTTC. Translation gives CASSLGGSVHEQYF.

About this clone: A junction end diverges from the germline sequence, so it may reflect a read error. J is TRBJ1-1 and V is TRBV2; D is uncertain. The CDR3 runs 12 residues. Germline V CDR1 and CDR2: SNHLY, FYNNEI. This CDR3 is CASSEVRRPFSF. DNA of the CDR3: TGTGCCAGCAGTGAGGTCAGGAGGCCCTTTAGCTTT.

The chain joins TRBV25-1 to TRBJ2-7; TRBD2 might be the D (5 bases). Germline values: CDR1 MGHDK, CDR2 SYGVNS. CDR3 length: 14 amino acids. The V and J ends lost 6 bases and 4 bases respectively, with 16 bases between them. In DNA, the CDR3 is TGTGCCAGCAGCGAAGAGGGAGTAAGGTACGAGCAGTACTTC. Its translation: CASSEEGVRYEQYF.

The rearrangement joins TRBV18 to TRBJ1-1; a possible D gene is TRBD1 (6 bases). The V gene's germline CDR1 is KGHSH and CDR2 LQKENI. V was trimmed by 5 bases and J by 0 bases, leaving 13 bases between them. CDR3 length: 15 amino acids. CDR3 in DNA: TGTGCCAGCTCAGAGCTGGGACAACTGAACACTGAAGCTTTCTTT. Translation gives CASSELGQLNTEAFF.

This clone came up once. The chain recombines TRBV28 with TRBJ1-1; D remains ambiguous. Trimming removed 6 bases from V and 1 base from J, with 9 bases in between. The CDR3 has 13 residues. Germline V gene data show CDR1 as MDHEN and CDR2 as SYDVKM. Here the CDR3 DNA reads TGTGCCAGCAGAACCGACACGAACACTGAAGCTTTCTTT. This gives the protein CASRTDTNTEAFF.

The gene calls are TRBV5-1 and TRBJ2-7; no definite D call. The V end was cut by 5 bases, the J end by 3 bases, with 6 bases between. Germline V CDR1 and CDR2: SGHRS, YFSETQ. The length of the CDR3 is 11 residues. The chain's CDR3 is CASRQHYEQYF. The CDR3 nucleotides read TGCGCCAGCAGGCAACACTACGAGCAGTACTTC.

The chain joins TRBV6-5 to TRBJ2-5; 7 positions match TRBD2. The CDR3 loop spans 15 amino acids. V shed 6 bases and J 2 bases; nucleotides not matched to a gene: 9. Germline CDR1 and CDR2: MNHEY and SVGAGI. CDR3 in DNA: TGTGCCAGCAGCCCCTCCGCTAGCGGACAAGAGACCCAGTACTTC. Protein sequence: CASSPSASGQETQYF.

The chain recombines TRBV4-1 with TRBJ2-2, with D possibly matching TRBD2 (6 bases). Germline assignment: CDR1 MGHRA and CDR2 YSYEKL. The V end lost 0 bases, the J end lost 2 bases, and 10 bases lay between the germline ends. The CDR3 sequence is 16 residues long. The CDR3 DNA sequence: TGCGCCAGCAGCCAAGAACCTAGCGTTAACACCGGGGAGCTGTTTTTT. Protein sequence: CASSQEPSVNTGELFF.

The count of this clone is one. The chain combines TRBV3-1 (or the pseudogene TRBV3-2) with TRBJ2-5; D is perhaps TRBD2 (5 bases). Germline V gene lookup returns CDR1 LGHDT and CDR2 YNNKEL (reference sequence). Trimming took off 5 bases at V and 0 bases at J, with 19 bases between the two ends. CDR3 size: 17 residues. Here the CDR3 reads CASSATGSGWYQETQYF. The CDR3 DNA sequence: TGTGCCAGCAGCGCTACTGGGAGCGGTTGGTACCAAGAGACCCAGTACTTC.

The rearrangement links TRBV19 to TRBJ1-1, with D perhaps matching TRBD1 (6 bases). V lost 2 bases to trimming and J lost 6 bases, with 13 bases between them. Germline CDR1 is LNHDA and CDR2 is SQIVND (reference sequence). This CDR3 contains 14 residues. The CDR3 nucleotides read TGTGCCAGTAGTATAACTTGGGGGCTAGCTGAAGCTTTCTTT. Its protein product is CASSITWGLAEAFF.

J is TRBJ2-3 and V is TRBV15; 10 positions match TRBD1. CDR1 is LNHNV and CDR2 is YYDKDF in the germline V gene (reference sequence). Trimming removed 7 bases from V and 4 bases from J; junction bases left unmatched: 8. This CDR3 comprises 15 residues. As DNA, the CDR3 is TGTGCCACCACAAGACAGGGGGCGCCGGCAGATACGCAGTATTTT. Amino acids: CATTRQGAPADTQYF. Combining the CDR3 with reference TRBV15 and TRBJ2-3 gives the whole variable domain DAMVIQNPRYQVTQFGKPVTLSCSQTLNHNVMYWYQQKSSQAPKLLFHYYDKDFNNEADTPDNFQSRRPNTSFCFLDIRSPGLGDTAMYLCATTRQGAPADTQYFGPGTRLTVL.

The genes are TRBV7-6 and TRBJ2-1; D is uncertain. Trimming removed 8 bases at V and 0 bases at J, with 5 bases between. The germline CDR1 and CDR2 sequences are SGHVS and FNYEAQ. The CDR3 is made up of 12 amino acids. The CDR3: CASGGSYNEQFF. The CDR3 bases are TGTGCCAGCGGCGGCTCCTACAATGAGCAGTTCTTC. The whole variable domain, filled in from reference TRBV7-6 and TRBJ2-1, reads GAGVSQSPRYKVTKRGQDVALRCDPISGHVSLYWYRQALGQGPEFLTYFNYEAQQDKSGLPNDRFSAERPEGSISTLTIQRTEQRDSAMYRCASGGSYNEQFFGPGTRLTVL.

DNA of the CDR3: TGTGCCAGCAGCTTTCCCCGGGGGGCCGGCGGGGAGCTGTTTTTT. Translation: CASSFPRGAGGELFF. V and J are TRBV7-8 and TRBJ2-2; D is possibly TRBD2 (7 bases). Germline CDR1 reads SGHVS; CDR2 reads FQNEAQ. Trimming took off 3 bases at V and 7 bases at J, with 15 bases between the two ends. The CDR3 totals 15 residues.